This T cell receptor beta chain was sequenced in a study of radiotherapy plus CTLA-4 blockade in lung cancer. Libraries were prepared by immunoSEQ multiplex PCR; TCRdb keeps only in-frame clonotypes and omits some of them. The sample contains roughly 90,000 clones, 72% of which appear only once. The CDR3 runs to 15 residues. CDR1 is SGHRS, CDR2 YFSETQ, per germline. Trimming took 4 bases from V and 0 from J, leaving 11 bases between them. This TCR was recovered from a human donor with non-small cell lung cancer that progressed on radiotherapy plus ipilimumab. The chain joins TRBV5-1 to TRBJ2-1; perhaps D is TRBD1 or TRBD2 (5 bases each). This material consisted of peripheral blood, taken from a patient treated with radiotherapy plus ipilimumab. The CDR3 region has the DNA TGCGCCAGCAGCGGGGGATCCCACTCCTACAATGAGCAGTTCTTC. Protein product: CASSGGSHSYNEQFF.